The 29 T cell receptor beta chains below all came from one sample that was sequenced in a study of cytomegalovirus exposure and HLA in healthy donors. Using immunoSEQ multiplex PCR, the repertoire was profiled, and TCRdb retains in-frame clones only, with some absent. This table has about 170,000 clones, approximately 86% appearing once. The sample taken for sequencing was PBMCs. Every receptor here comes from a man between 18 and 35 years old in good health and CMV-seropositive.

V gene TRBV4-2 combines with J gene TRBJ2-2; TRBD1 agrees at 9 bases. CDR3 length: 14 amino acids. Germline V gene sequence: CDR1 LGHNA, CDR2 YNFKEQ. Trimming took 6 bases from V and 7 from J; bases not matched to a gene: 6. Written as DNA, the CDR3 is TGTGCCAGCAGGCGACAGGGGGTGAGCGGGGAGCTGTTTTTT. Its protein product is CASRRQGVSGELFF.

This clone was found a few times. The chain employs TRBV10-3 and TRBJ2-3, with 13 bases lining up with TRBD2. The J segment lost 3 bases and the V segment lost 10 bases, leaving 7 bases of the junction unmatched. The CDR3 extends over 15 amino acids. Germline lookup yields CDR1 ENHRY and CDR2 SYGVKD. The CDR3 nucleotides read TGTGCCACGGCGGGACTAGCGGGGCTGACAGATACGCAGTATTTT. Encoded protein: CATAGLAGLTDTQYF.

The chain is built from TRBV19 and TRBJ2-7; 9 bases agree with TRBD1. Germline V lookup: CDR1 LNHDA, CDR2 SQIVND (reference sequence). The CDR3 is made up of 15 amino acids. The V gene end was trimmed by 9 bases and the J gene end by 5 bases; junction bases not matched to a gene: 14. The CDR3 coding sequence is TGTGCCAGCGACCCAACCGGGACAGGGAGCCACGAGCAGTACTTC. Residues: CASDPTGTGSHEQYF.

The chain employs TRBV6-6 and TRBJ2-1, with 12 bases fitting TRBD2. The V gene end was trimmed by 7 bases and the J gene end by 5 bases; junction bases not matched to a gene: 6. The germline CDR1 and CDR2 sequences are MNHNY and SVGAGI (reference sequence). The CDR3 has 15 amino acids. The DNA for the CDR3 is TGTGCCAGCATTCCCTCTAGCGGGGGGGACAATGAGCAGTTCTTC. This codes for CASIPSSGGDNEQFF.

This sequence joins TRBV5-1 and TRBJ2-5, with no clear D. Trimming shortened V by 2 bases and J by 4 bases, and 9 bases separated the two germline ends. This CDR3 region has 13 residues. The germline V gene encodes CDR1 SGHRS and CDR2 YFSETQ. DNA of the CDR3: TGCGCCAGCAGCTTATTTCCAGGAGAGACCCAGTACTTC. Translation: CASSLFPGETQYF.

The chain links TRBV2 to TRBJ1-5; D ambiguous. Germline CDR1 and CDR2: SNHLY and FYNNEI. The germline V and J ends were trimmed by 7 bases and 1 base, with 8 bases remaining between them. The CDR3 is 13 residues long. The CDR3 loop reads CASTYTSNQPQHF. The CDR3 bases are TGTGCCAGCACCTATACGAGCAATCAGCCCCAGCATTTT.

CDR3 in amino acids: CASRGILDRASKQNNTQYF. The CDR3 coding sequence is TGTGCCAGCCGAGGTATCCTGGACAGGGCGAGTAAACAAAACAATACGCAGTATTTT. The chain carries TRBV21-1 and TRBJ2-3; the table calls TRBD1, which could not be checked here. TRBV21-1 is an annotated pseudogene. This CDR3 comprises 19 residues.

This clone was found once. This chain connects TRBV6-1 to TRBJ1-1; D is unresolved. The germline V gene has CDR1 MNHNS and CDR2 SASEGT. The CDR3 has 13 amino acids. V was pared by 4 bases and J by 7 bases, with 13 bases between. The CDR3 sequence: CASSVAESGEAFF. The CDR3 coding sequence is TGTGCCAGCAGTGTAGCGGAGTCTGGTGAAGCTTTCTTT.

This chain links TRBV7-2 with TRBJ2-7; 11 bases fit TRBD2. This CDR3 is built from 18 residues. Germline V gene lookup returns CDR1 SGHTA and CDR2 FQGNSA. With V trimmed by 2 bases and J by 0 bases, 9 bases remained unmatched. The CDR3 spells CASSLFLAGGLSSYEQYF. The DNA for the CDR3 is TGTGCCAGCAGCTTATTCCTAGCGGGGGGTCTGAGCTCCTACGAGCAGTACTTC.

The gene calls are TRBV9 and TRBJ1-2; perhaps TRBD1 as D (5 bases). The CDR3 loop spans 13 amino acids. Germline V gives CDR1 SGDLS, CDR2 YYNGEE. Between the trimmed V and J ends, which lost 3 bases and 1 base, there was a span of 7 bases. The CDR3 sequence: CASSDRSNYGYTF. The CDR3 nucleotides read TGTGCCAGCAGCGACAGGAGTAACTATGGCTACACCTTC.

The CDR3 here is CASSAGGTGHTGELFF. As DNA, the CDR3 is TGTGCCAGCAGCGCGGGAGGGACAGGGCACACCGGGGAGCTGTTTTTT. This chain uses TRBV9 with TRBJ2-2; TRBD1 might be the D (9 bases). The CDR3 loop spans 16 amino acids. CDR1 and CDR2 from the germline V gene are SGDLS and YYNGEE. V was pared by 3 bases and J by 3 bases, with 15 bases between.

DNA of the CDR3: TGTGCCAGCAGCCAACGAACTAGCGGGGGGCCCACCGGGGAGCTGTTTTTT. Amino acid sequence: CASSQRTSGGPTGELFF. The chain has TRBV7-2 and TRBJ2-2, with 12 bases aligning to TRBD2. Germline V CDR1 and CDR2: SGHTA, FQGNSA. The CDR3 has 17 amino acids. The ends lost 5 bases at V and 4 bases at J; junction bases unmatched: 8.

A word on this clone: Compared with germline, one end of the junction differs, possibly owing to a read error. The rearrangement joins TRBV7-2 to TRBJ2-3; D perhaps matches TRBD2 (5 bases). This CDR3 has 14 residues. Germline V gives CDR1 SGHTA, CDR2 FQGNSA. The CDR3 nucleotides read TGTGCCAGCAGCTTAGCGCGATCAGCGCGGAGGTTTTTTTTT. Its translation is CASSLARSARRFFF.

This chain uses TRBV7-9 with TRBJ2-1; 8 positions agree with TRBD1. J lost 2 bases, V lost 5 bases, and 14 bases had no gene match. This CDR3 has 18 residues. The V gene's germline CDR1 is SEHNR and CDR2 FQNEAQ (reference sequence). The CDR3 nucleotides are TGTGCCAGCAGCCGAGGACAGGGTCGGTTAGCTGCCTACAATGAGCAGTTCTTC. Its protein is CASSRGQGRLAAYNEQFF.

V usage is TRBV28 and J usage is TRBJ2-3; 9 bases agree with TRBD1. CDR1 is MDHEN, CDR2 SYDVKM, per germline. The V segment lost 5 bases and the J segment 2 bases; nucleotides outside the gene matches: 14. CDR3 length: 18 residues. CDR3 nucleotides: TGTGCCAGCAGTCCATATACCGGGACAGGGATCGCCACAGATACGCAGTATTTT. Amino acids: CASSPYTGTGIATDTQYF.

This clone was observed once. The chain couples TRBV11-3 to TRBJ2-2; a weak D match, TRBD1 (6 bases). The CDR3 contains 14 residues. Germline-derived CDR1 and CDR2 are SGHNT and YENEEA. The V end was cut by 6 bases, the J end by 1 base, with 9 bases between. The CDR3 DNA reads TGTGCCAGCAGACCGACAGGGAACACCGGGGAGCTGTTTTTT. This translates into CASRPTGNTGELFF.

CDR3 DNA: TGTGCCAGCAGTGGGACATACGCTGAAGCTTTCTTT. Protein: CASSGTYAEAFF. V is TRBV6-6 and J is TRBJ1-1; a weak D match, TRBD1 (6 bases). Germline-derived CDR1 and CDR2 are MNHNY and SVGAGI (reference sequence). Trimming took 5 bases from V and 6 from J, leaving 10 bases between them. The CDR3 extends over 12 amino acids.

CDR3 residues: CASSSDTGDQPQHF. DNA for the CDR3: TGTGCCAGCAGTTCTGATACAGGGGACCAGCCCCAGCATTTT. The chain links TRBV27 to TRBJ1-5, with TRBD1 matching over 7 bases. The germline gives CDR1 MNHEY, CDR2 SMNVEV (reference sequence). Trimming took 4 bases from V and 7 from J; bases not matched to a gene: 7. The CDR3 has 14 amino acids.

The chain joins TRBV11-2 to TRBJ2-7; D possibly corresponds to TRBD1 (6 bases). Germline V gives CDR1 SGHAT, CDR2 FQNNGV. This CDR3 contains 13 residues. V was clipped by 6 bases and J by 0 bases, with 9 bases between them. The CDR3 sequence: CASRDRSSYEQYF. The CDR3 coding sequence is TGTGCCAGCAGGGACAGAAGCTCCTACGAGCAGTACTTC.

DNA for the CDR3: TGTGCCAGCAGCGTTGGACAGAATCAGCCCCAGCATTTT. Translation gives CASSVGQNQPQHF. J is TRBJ1-5 and V is TRBV9; tentative D call: TRBD1 (6 bases). Trimming removed 2 bases from V and 4 bases from J, with 7 bases in between. Germline V gene sequence: CDR1 SGDLS, CDR2 YYNGEE. This CDR3 contains 13 residues. Supplemented by reference TRBV9 and TRBJ1-5, the full variable domain reads DSGVTQTPKHLITATGQRVTLRCSPRSGDLSVYWYQQSLDQGLQFLIQYYNGEERAKGNILERFSAQQFPDLHSELNLSSLELGDSALYFCASSVGQNQPQHFGDGTRLSIL.

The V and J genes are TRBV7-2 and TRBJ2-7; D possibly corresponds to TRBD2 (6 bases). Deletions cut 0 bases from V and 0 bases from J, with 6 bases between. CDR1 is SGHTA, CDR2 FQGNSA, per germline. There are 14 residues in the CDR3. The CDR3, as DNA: TGTGCCAGCAGCTTAGCTAGCGGCTCCTACGAGCAGTACTTC. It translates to CASSLASGSYEQYF.

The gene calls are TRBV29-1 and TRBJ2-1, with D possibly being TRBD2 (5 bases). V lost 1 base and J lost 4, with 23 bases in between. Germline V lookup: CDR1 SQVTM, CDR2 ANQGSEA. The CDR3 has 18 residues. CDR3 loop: CSVEGLAGKRNSYNEQFF. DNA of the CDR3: TGCAGCGTTGAAGGGCTAGCAGGAAAAAGGAACTCTTACAATGAGCAGTTCTTC.

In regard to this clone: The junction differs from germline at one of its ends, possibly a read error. This chain's CDR3 is CASSFQGTTRGTNF. The DNA for the CDR3 is TGTGCCAGCAGTTTCCAGGGAACGACTAGAGGAACGAACTTC. V is TRBV28 and J is TRBJ2-7; D is perhaps TRBD2 (6 bases). CDR3 length equals 14 residues. Germline CDR1 reads MDHEN; CDR2 reads SYDVKM.

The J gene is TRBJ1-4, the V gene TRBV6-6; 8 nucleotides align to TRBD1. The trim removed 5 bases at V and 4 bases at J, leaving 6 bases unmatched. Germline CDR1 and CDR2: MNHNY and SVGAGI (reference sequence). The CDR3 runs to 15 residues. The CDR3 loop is CASSPGTGNNEKLFF. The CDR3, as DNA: TGTGCCAGCAGTCCCGGGACAGGAAATAATGAAAAACTGTTTTTT.

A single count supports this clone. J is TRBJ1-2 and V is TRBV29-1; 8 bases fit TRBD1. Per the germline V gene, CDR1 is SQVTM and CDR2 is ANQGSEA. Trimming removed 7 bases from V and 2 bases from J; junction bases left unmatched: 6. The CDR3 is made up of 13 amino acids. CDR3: CSAPTGANYGYTF. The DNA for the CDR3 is TGCAGCGCCCCGACAGGGGCAAACTATGGCTACACCTTC.

The CDR3: CASDRGSYGYTF. The CDR3 DNA follows: TGTGCCAGCGACAGGGGGTCCTATGGCTACACCTTC. The chain combines TRBV7-2 with TRBJ1-2; 9 bases line up with TRBD1. Looked up from germline, CDR1 is SGHTA and CDR2 is FQGNSA. With V trimmed by 8 bases and J by 4 bases, 2 bases remained unmatched. There are 12 residues in the CDR3.

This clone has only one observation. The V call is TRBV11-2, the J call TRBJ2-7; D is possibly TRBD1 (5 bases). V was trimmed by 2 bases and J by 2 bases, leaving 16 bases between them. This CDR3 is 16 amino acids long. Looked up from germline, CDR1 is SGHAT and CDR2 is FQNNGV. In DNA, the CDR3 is TGTGCCAGCAGCTTATGGGCCCCAACAGGTCCCTACGAGCAGTACTTC. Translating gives CASSLWAPTGPYEQYF.

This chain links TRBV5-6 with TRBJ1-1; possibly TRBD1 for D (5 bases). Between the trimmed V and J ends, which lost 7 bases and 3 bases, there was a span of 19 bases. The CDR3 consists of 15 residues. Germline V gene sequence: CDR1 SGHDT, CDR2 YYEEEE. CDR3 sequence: CASSWGVSADTEAFF. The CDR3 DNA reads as TGTGCCAGCTCCTGGGGGGTGAGCGCGGACACTGAAGCTTTCTTT.

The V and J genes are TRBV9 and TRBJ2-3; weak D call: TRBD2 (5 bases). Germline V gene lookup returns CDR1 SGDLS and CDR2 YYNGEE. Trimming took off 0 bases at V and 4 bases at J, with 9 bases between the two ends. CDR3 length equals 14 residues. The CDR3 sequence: CASSVAKEADTQYF. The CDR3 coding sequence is TGTGCCAGCAGCGTAGCTAAGGAGGCAGATACGCAGTATTTT.